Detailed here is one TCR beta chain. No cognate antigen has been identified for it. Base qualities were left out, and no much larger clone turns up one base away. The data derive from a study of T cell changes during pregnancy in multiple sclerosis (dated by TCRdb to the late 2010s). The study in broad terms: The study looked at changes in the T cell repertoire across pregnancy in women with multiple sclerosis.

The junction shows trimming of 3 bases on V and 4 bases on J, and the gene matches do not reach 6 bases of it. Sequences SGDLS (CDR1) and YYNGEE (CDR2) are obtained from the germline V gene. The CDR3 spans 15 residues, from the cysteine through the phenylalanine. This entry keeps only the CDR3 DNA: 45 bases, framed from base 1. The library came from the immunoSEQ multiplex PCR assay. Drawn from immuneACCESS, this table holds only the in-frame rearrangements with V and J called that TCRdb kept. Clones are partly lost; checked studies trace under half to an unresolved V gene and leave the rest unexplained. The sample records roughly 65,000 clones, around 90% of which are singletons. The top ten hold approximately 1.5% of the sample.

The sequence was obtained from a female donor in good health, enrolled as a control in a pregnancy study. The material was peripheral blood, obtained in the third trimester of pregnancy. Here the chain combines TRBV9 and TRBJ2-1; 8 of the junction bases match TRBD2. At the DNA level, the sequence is TGTGCCAGCAGCGACGGGGGGGCCCCGTACAATGAGCAGTTCTTC. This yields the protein CASSDGGAPYNEQFF.